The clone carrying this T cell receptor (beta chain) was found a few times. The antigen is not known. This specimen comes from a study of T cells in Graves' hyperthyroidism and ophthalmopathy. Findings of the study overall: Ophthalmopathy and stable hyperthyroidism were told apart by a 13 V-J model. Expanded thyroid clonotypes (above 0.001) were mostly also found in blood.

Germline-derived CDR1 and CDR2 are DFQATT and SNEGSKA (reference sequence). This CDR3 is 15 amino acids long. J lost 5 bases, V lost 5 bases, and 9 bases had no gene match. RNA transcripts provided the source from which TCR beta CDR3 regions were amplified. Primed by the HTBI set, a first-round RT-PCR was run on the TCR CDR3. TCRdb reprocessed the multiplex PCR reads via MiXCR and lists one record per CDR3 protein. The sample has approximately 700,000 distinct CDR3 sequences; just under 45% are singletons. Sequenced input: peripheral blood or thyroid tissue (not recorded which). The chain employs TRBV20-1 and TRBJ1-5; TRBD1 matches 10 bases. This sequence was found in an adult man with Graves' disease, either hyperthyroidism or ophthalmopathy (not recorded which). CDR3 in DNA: TGCAGTGCTTCAACCGGGACAGGGGACTATCAGCCCCAGCATTTT. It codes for CSASTGTGDYQPQHF.